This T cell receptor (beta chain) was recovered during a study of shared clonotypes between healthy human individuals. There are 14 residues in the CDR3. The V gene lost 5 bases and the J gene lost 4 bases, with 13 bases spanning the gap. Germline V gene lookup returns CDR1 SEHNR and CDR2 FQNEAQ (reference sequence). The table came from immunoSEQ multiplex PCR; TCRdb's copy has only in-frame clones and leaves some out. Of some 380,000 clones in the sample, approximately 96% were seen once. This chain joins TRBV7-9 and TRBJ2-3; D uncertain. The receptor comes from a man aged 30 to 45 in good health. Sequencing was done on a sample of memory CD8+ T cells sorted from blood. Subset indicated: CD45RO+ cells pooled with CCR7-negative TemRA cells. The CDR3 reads CASSPSGGSDTQYF. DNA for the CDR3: TGTGCCAGCAGCCCCTCAGGTGGGTCAGATACGCAGTATTTT.